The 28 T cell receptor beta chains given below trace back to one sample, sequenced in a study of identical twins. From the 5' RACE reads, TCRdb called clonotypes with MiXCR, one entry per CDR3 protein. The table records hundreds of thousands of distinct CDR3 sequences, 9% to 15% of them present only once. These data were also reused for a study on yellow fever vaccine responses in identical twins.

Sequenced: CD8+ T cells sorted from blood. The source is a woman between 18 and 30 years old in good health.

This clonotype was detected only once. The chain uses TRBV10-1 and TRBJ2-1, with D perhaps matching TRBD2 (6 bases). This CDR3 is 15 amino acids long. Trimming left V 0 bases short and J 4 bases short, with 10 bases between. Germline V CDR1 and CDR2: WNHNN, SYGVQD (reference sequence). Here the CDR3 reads CASSESWSGYNEQFF. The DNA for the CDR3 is TGCGCCAGCAGTGAGTCCTGGAGCGGGTACAATGAGCAGTTCTTC.

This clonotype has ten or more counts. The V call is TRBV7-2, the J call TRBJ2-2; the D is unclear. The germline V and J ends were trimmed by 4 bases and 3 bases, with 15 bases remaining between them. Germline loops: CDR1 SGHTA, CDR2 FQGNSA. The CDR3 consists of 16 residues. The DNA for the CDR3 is TGTGCCAGCAGCTACGTCGAAGGCTATTACACCGGGGAGCTGTTTTTT. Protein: CASSYVEGYYTGELFF.

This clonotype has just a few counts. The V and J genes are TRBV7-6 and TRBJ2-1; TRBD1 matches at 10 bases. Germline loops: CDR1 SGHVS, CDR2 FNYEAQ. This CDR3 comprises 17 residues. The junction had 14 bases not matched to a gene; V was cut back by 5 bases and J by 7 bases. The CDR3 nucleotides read TGTGCCAGCAGCCCGCGGTATGGGACAGGGGATGGGAATGAGCAGTTCTTC. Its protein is CASSPRYGTGDGNEQFF.

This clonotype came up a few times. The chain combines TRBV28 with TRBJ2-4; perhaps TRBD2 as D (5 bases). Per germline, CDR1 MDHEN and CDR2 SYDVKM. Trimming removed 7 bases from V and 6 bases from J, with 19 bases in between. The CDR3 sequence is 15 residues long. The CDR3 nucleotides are TGTGCCAGCACTATCGCACGGGGAGTCGGAAACATTCAGTACTTC. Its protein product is CASTIARGVGNIQYF.

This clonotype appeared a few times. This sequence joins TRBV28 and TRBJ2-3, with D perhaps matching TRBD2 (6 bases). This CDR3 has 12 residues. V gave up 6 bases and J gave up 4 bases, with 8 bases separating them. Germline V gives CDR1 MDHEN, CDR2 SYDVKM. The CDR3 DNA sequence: TGTGCCAGCAGGACTAGTTCAGATACGCAGTATTTT. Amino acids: CASRTSSDTQYF.

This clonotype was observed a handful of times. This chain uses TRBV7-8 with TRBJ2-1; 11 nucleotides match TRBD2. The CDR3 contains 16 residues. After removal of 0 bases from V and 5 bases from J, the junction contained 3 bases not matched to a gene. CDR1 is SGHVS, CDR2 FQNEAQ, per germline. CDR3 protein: CASSLAGLAADNEQFF. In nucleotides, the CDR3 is TGTGCCAGCAGCTTAGCGGGACTAGCGGCTGACAATGAGCAGTTCTTC.

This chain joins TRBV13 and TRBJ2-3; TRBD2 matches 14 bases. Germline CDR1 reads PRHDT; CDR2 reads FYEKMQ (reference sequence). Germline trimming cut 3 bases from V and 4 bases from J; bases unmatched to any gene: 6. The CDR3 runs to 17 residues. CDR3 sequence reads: CASSFRLAGGPADTQYF. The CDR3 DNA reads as TGTGCCAGCAGCTTTCGACTAGCGGGGGGGCCCGCAGATACGCAGTATTTT.

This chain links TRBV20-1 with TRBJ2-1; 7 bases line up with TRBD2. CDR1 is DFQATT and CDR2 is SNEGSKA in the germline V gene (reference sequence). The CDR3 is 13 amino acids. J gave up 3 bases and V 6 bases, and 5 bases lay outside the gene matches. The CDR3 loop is CSAGGSFYNEQFF. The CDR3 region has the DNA TGCAGTGCCGGGGGGTCCTTCTACAATGAGCAGTTCTTC.

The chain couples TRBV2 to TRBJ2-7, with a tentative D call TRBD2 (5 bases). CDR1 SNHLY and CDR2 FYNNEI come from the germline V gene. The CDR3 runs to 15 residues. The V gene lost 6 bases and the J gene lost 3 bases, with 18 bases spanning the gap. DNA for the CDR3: TGTGCCAGCAGGAAAGGACTGGGAAACCTCTACGAGCAGTACTTC. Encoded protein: CASRKGLGNLYEQYF.

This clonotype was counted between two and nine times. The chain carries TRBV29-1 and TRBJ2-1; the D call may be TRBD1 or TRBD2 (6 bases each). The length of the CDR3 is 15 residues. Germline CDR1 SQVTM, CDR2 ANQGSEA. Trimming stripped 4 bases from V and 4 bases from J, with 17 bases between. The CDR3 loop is CSVGGAGTSYNEQFF. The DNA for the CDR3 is TGCAGCGTTGGGGGGGCGGGAACATCTTACAATGAGCAGTTCTTC.

The CDR3 here is CASSPGPLHREQYF. CDR3 nucleotides: TGTGCCAGCAGCCCCGGACCTCTACATCGCGAGCAGTACTTC. The chain has TRBV27 and TRBJ2-7; no firm D call. Germline V gene data show CDR1 as MNHEY and CDR2 as SMNVEV (reference sequence). The germline V and J ends were trimmed by 6 bases and 6 bases, with 18 bases remaining between them. The CDR3 has 14 amino acids.

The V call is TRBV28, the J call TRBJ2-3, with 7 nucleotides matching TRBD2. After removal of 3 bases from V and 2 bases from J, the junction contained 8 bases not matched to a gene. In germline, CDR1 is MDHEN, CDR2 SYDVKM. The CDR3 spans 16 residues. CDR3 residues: CASSFGTIDPTDTQYF. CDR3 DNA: TGTGCCAGCAGTTTTGGGACTATAGACCCCACAGATACGCAGTATTTT.

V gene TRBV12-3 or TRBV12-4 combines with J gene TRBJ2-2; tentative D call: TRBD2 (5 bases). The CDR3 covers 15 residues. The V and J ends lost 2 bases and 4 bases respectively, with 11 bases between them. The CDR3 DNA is TGTGCCAGCAGTTTACGGGGTAGTGGCACCGGGGAGCTGTTTTTT. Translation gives CASSLRGSGTGELFF.

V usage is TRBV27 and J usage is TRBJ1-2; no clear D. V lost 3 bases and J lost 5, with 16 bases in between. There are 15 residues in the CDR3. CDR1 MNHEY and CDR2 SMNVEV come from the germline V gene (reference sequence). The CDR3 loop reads CASSLARTVDYGYTF. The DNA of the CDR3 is TGTGCCAGCAGTTTGGCGAGGACTGTTGATTATGGCTACACCTTC.

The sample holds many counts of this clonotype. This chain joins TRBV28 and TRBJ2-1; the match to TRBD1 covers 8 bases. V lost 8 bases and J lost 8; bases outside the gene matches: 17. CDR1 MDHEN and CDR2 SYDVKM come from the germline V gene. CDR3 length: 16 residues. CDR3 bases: TGTGCCAGCCGAACCCAGACAGGGGTGTTAAGGTATGAGCAGTTCTTC. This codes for CASRTQTGVLRYEQFF.

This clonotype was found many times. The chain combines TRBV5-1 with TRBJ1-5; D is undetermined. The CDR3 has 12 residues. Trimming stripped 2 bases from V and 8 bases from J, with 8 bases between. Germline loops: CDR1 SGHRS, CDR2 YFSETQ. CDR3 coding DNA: TGCGCCAGCAGCTTTTGTCCGGAGCCCCAGCATTTT. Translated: CASSFCPEPQHF.

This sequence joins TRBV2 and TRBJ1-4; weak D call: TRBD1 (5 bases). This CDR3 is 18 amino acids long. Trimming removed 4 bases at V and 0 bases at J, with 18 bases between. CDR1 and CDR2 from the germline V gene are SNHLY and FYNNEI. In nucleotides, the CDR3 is TGTGCCAGCAGTGGGGGCCGTCTTGTTGACACAACTAATGAAAAACTGTTTTTT. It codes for CASSGGRLVDTTNEKLFF.

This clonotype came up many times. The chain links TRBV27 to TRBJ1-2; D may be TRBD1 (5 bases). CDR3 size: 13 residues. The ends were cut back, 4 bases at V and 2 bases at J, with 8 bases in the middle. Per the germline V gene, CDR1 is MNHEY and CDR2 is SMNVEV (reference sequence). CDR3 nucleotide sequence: TGTGCCAGCAGTTCGGGACGGAACTATGGCTACACCTTC. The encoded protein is CASSSGRNYGYTF.

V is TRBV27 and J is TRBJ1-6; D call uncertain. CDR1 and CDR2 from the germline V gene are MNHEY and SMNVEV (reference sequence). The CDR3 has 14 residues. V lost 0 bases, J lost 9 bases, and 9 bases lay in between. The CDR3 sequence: CASSLSRAGSPLHF. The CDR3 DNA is TGTGCCAGCAGTTTATCTAGAGCTGGTTCACCCCTCCACTTT.

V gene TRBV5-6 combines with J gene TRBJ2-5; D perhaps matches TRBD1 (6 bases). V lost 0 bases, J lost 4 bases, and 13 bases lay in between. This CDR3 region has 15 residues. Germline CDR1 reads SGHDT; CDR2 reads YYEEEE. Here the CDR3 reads CASSLAQGLGETQYF. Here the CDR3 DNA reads TGTGCCAGCAGCTTGGCCCAGGGGCTTGGAGAGACCCAGTACTTC.

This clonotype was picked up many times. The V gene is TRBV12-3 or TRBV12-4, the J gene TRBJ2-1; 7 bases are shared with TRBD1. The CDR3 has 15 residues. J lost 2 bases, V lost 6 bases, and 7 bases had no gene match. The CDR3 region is CASRQTGATYNEQFF. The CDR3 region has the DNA TGTGCCAGCAGACAAACAGGGGCGACCTACAATGAGCAGTTCTTC.

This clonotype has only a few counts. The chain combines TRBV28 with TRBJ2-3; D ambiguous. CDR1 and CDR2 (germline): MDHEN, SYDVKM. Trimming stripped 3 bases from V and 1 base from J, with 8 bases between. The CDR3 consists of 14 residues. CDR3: CASSFGSRTDTQYF. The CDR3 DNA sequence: TGTGCCAGCAGTTTTGGCTCTCGCACAGATACGCAGTATTTT.

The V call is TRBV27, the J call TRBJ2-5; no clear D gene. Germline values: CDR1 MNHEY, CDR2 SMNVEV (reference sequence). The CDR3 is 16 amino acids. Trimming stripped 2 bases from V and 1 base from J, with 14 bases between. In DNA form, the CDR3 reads TGTGCCAGCAGTTTACAGAGGCCGTCCCCCCAAGAGACCCAGTACTTC. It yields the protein CASSLQRPSPQETQYF.

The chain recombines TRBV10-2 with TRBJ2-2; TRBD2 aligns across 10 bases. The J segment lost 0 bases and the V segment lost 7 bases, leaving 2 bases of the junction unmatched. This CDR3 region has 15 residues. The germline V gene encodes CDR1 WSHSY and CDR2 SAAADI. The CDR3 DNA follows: TGCGCCAGCAAAGGACTAGCGGCGAACACCGGGGAGCTGTTTTTT. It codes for CASKGLAANTGELFF.

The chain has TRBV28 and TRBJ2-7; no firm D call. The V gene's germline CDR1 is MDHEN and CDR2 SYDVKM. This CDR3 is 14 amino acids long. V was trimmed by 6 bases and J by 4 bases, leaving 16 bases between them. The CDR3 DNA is TGTGCCAGCAGGTCCAACACAAAGCTTTACGAGCAGTACGTC. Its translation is CASRSNTKLYEQYV.

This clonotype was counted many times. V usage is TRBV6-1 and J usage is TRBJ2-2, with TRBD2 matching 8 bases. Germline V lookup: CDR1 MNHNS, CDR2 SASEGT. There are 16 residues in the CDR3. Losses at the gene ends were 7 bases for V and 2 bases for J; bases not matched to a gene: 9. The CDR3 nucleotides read TGTGCCAGCAACCGCGGACTAGCCCTTAACACCGGGGAGCTGTTTTTT. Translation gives CASNRGLALNTGELFF.

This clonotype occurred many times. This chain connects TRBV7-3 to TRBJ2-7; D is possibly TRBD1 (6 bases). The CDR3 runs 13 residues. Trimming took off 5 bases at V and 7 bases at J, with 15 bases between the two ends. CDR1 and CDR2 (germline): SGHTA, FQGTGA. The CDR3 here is CASSKTGSGEQYF. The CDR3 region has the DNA TGTGCCAGCAGCAAAACAGGGTCGGGTGAGCAGTACTTC.

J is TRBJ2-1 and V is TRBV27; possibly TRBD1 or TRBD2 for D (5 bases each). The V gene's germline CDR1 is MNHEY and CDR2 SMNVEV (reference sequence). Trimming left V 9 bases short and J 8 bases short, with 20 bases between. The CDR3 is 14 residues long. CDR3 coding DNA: TGTGCCAGTAAGAGGGGCGGTTACATCGATGAGCAGTTCTTC. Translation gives CASKRGGYIDEQFF.